This entry lists 25 T cell receptor beta chains sequenced from one sample in a study of blood T cell repertoires in COVID-19. The data were produced by immunoSEQ multiplex PCR, yet TCRdb's version contains in-frame clones alone and is incomplete. The sample has more than 95,000 clones, approximately 88% seen once. Sequences were obtained from peripheral blood. These TCRs come from a human donor in a cohort sampled during active COVID-19.

This chain connects TRBV6-5 to TRBJ1-2; 8 nucleotides agree with TRBD1. The CDR3 consists of 13 residues. Germline V CDR1 and CDR2: MNHEY, SVGAGI. The V gene end was trimmed by 6 bases and the J gene end by 4 bases; junction bases not matched to a gene: 4. This CDR3 is CASRDRGSYGYTF. The CDR3 DNA follows: TGTGCCAGCAGAGACAGGGGAAGCTATGGCTACACCTTC.

The chain recombines TRBV10-3 with TRBJ1-6; 7 bases agree with TRBD1. V gave up 10 bases and J gave up 9 bases; unmatched junction bases: 9. The germline V gene has CDR1 ENHRY and CDR2 SYGVKD. There are 13 residues in the CDR3. The CDR3, as DNA: TGTGCCACCTCCAGGGGGGAAGGTTCACCCCTCCACTTT. Residues: CATSRGEGSPLHF.

This clone has more than one count but fewer than ten. The rearrangement uses TRBV28 and TRBJ1-2, with D perhaps matching TRBD1 (5 bases). Germline V gives CDR1 MDHEN, CDR2 SYDVKM. V was cut by 4 bases and J by 2 bases, with 8 bases left in between. The CDR3 covers 13 residues. This CDR3 is CASSSDMNYGYTF. The CDR3 DNA reads TGTGCCAGCAGTTCGGACATGAACTATGGCTACACCTTC.

The rearrangement links TRBV5-6 to TRBJ1-5; D is unclear. V lost 2 bases and J lost 5, with 11 bases in between. Germline V gene sequence: CDR1 SGHDT, CDR2 YYEEEE. This CDR3 contains 14 residues. CDR3 region: CASSFGEEDQPQHF. In DNA, the CDR3 is TGTGCCAGCAGCTTTGGTGAGGAGGATCAGCCCCAGCATTTT.

The genes are TRBV6-2 or TRBV6-3 and TRBJ2-1, with 8 bases fitting TRBD2. The CDR3 is made up of 15 amino acids. The V gene's germline CDR1 is MNHEY and CDR2 SVGEGT. Germline trimming cut 5 bases from V and 11 bases from J; bases unmatched to any gene: 14. CDR3 protein: CASSSGAGASTQQFF. The CDR3 nucleotides read TGTGCCAGCAGTAGCGGAGCGGGGGCCTCCACTCAGCAGTTCTTC.

The V and J genes are TRBV9 and TRBJ1-1; D is uncertain. V dropped 0 bases and J dropped 1 base, with 7 bases sitting between them. In germline, CDR1 is SGDLS, CDR2 YYNGEE. The CDR3 loop spans 14 amino acids. The CDR3 coding sequence is TGTGCCAGCAGCGTAGACAATACGAACACTGAAGCTTTCTTT. This sequence encodes CASSVDNTNTEAFF.

The chain recombines TRBV3-1 (or the pseudogene TRBV3-2) with TRBJ2-7; D call uncertain. Germline V gene sequence: CDR1 LGHDT, CDR2 YNNKEL (reference sequence). CDR3 length: 14 amino acids. The ends were cut back, 0 bases at V and 2 bases at J, with 8 bases in the middle. Here the CDR3 reads CASSQEPRPYEQYF. For the CDR3, the DNA is TGTGCCAGCAGCCAAGAACCGCGTCCCTACGAGCAGTACTTC.

This clone was picked up a small number of times. Other DNA sequences of this sample code for an identical CDR3. This chain connects TRBV11-2 to TRBJ2-5, with D possibly matching TRBD2 (6 bases). CDR1 SGHAT and CDR2 FQNNGV come from the germline V gene. There are 14 residues in the CDR3. Deletions cut 1 base from V and 4 bases from J, with 10 bases between. The chain's CDR3 is CASSLVRGRETQYF. The DNA for the CDR3 is TGTGCCAGCAGCTTAGTGCGGGGACGAGAGACCCAGTACTTC.

The CDR3 loop reads CASSQGDYRNEQFF. DNA for the CDR3: TGTGCCAGCAGCCAAGGTGACTACCGCAATGAGCAGTTCTTC. The chain carries TRBV14 and TRBJ2-1; D may be TRBD2 (5 bases). V gave up 1 base and J gave up 6 bases, with 10 bases separating them. This CDR3 spans 14 amino acids. Germline CDR1 reads SGHDN; CDR2 reads FVKESK.

The chain has TRBV7-8 and TRBJ1-2; perhaps TRBD1 as D (5 bases). V dropped 5 bases and J dropped 4 bases, with 8 bases sitting between them. Germline lookup yields CDR1 SGHVS and CDR2 FQNEAQ. The CDR3 extends over 12 amino acids. The CDR3 coding sequence is TGTGCCAGCAGCCTCACAGGCTATGGCTACACCTTC. Translated: CASSLTGYGYTF.

V gene TRBV7-9 combines with J gene TRBJ1-1; TRBD1 might be the D (6 bases). The ends were cut back, 4 bases at V and 0 bases at J, with 12 bases in the middle. Germline CDR1 and CDR2: SEHNR and FQNEAQ (reference sequence). The CDR3 runs 15 residues. The CDR3 DNA follows: TGTGCCAGCAGCTCAGAGGGGGGGTTGAACACTGAAGCTTTCTTT. Encoded protein: CASSSEGGLNTEAFF. Full variable domain (missing parts from reference TRBV7-9 and TRBJ1-1): DTGVSQNPRHKITKRGQNVTFRCDPISEHNRLYWYRQTLGQGPEFLTYFQNEAQLEKSRLLSDRFSAERPKGSFSTLEIQRTEQGDSAMYLCASSSEGGLNTEAFFGQGTRLTVV.

CDR3 sequence reads: CASSLSGTGNTGELFF. In DNA form, the CDR3 reads TGTGCCAGCAGCTTATCCGGGACAGGCAACACCGGGGAGCTGTTTTTT. The chain uses TRBV11-3 and TRBJ2-2, with TRBD1 identical over 8 bases. CDR3 length equals 16 residues. J lost 2 bases, V lost 2 bases, and 4 bases had no gene match. Germline CDR1 SGHNT, CDR2 YENEEA.

This clone was detected a few times. The chain uses TRBV28 and TRBJ1-1, with TRBD1 matching 8 bases. The CDR3 spans 14 residues. V gave up 6 bases and J gave up 3 bases; unmatched junction bases: 6. Germline CDR1 MDHEN, CDR2 SYDVKM. The CDR3 sequence is CASSTGQVYTEAFF. The CDR3 nucleotides read TGTGCCAGCAGCACGGGACAGGTATACACTGAAGCTTTCTTT. Filled out from reference TRBV28 and TRBJ1-1, the complete variable domain reads DVKVTQSSRYLVKRTGEKVFLECVQDMDHENMFWYRQDPGLGLRLIYFSYDVKMKEKGDIPEGYSVSREKKERFSLILESASTNQTSMYLCASSTGQVYTEAFFGQGTRLTVV.

This chain connects TRBV27 to TRBJ2-2, with 7 positions matching TRBD1. The ends lost 5 bases at V and 7 bases at J; junction bases unmatched: 4. The CDR3 length is 13 residues. Germline CDR1 is MNHEY and CDR2 is SMNVEV (reference sequence). CDR3 in DNA: TGTGCCAGCAGTAGACAGGGTCGCGGGGAGCTGTTTTTT. Residues: CASSRQGRGELFF.

The rearrangement joins TRBV5-8 to TRBJ1-5, with TRBD1 matching over 7 bases. CDR3 length equals 15 residues. Germline V gives CDR1 SGHTS, CDR2 YDEGEE. The ends lost 4 bases at V and 4 bases at J; junction bases unmatched: 8. The CDR3 nucleotides are TGTGCCAGCAGCGCGGGGACAGCGGTAAATCAGCCCCAGCATTTT. It specifies CASSAGTAVNQPQHF.

The CDR3 region has the DNA TGTGCCAGCCAGGGTTACTATGGCTACACCTTC. Translated: CASQGYYGYTF. This chain joins TRBV6-5 and TRBJ1-2; weak D call: TRBD1 (5 bases). Deletions cut 8 bases from V and 3 bases from J, with 7 bases between. Germline V lookup: CDR1 MNHEY, CDR2 SVGAGI. The CDR3 sequence is 11 residues long.

J is TRBJ1-1 and V is TRBV5-5; TRBD1 is a possible D gene (5 bases). The V end lost 0 bases, the J end lost 4 bases, and 10 bases lay between the germline ends. The CDR3 extends over 14 amino acids. Germline V lookup: CDR1 SGHKS, CDR2 YYEKEE (reference sequence). The CDR3 spells CASSLVWGGTEAFF. The CDR3 DNA is TGTGCCAGCAGCTTGGTTTGGGGGGGCACTGAAGCTTTCTTT.

The chain employs TRBV7-2 and TRBJ1-5; D is unclear. Germline CDR1 is SGHTA and CDR2 is FQGNSA. Trimming removed 1 base at V and 6 bases at J, with 16 bases between. This CDR3 has 16 residues. The CDR3, as DNA: TGTGCCAGCAGCTTAGTGTCCGGGGATCGAAGTCAGCCCCAGCATTTT. Its protein is CASSLVSGDRSQPQHF.

The chain couples TRBV4-2 to TRBJ2-3, with 7 bases fitting TRBD2. The CDR3 runs to 17 residues. With 1 base clipped from V and 2 bases from J, the junction kept 9 bases outside the gene matches. Germline loops: CDR1 LGHNA, CDR2 YNFKEQ. CDR3 residues: CASSQGTGGSHTDTQYF. CDR3 DNA: TGTGCCAGCAGCCAAGGTACTGGCGGGAGCCACACAGATACGCAGTATTTT.

The chain links TRBV19 to TRBJ2-1; no firm D call. Per the germline V gene, CDR1 is LNHDA and CDR2 is SQIVND (reference sequence). Between the trimmed V and J ends, which lost 7 bases and 4 bases, there was a span of 5 bases. The CDR3 runs 11 residues. The CDR3 nucleotides are TGTGCCAGTACAAATTACAATGAGCAGTTCTTC. The encoded protein is CASTNYNEQFF.

The V call is TRBV9, the J call TRBJ2-2; 9 bases fit TRBD1. The germline CDR1 and CDR2 sequences are SGDLS and YYNGEE. There are 16 residues in the CDR3. V was clipped by 4 bases and J by 2 bases; unmatched bases: 6. CDR3 nucleotides: TGTGCCAGCAGCACCGGGGACAGGGTAAACACCGGGGAGCTGTTTTTT. Amino acid sequence: CASSTGDRVNTGELFF.

V gene TRBV27 combines with J gene TRBJ1-5; TRBD1 aligns across 9 bases. V was pared by 6 bases and J by 7 bases, with 10 bases of the junction left unmatched. Germline CDR1 is MNHEY and CDR2 is SMNVEV (reference sequence). The CDR3 contains 15 residues. CDR3 coding DNA: TGTGCCAGCAGCTTCACAGGGGGCTTTGGACAGCCCCAGCATTTT. This encodes CASSFTGGFGQPQHF.

The gene calls are TRBV3-1 (or the pseudogene TRBV3-2) and TRBJ1-2; TRBD1 matches 11 bases. Germline trimming cut 4 bases from V and 13 bases from J; bases unmatched to any gene: 11. The CDR3 has 14 amino acids. Germline lookup yields CDR1 LGHDT and CDR2 YNNKEL (reference sequence). DNA of the CDR3: TGTGCCAGCAGCCTGGACAGGGGGCAGACCGGGTGCACCTTC. Translating gives CASSLDRGQTGCTF.

The chain has TRBV5-6 and TRBJ1-5; the D is unclear. V was cut by 0 bases and J by 3 bases, with 13 bases left in between. CDR3 size: 16 residues. The germline V gene has CDR1 SGHDT and CDR2 YYEEEE. As DNA, the CDR3 is TGTGCCAGCAGCTTGGGGCCCAGCGGACTCAATCAGCCCCAGCATTTT. It specifies CASSLGPSGLNQPQHF.

The V gene is TRBV19, the J gene TRBJ1-4; 8 bases agree with TRBD1. Per germline, CDR1 LNHDA and CDR2 SQIVND (reference sequence). With 4 bases clipped from V and 7 bases from J, the junction kept 17 bases outside the gene matches. CDR3 size: 18 residues. DNA of the CDR3: TGTGCCAGTAGTAATATCCTTTTTGGACAGGGTTCGGCTGAAAAACTGTTTTTT. Protein product: CASSNILFGQGSAEKLFF.